This TCR beta chain emerged from a study of T cell changes during pregnancy in multiple sclerosis. This clone has more than one count but fewer than ten. With 5 bases removed from V and 0 bases from J, the gap between germline ends came to 23 bases. The CDR3 consists of 19 residues. Germline V gives CDR1 SNHLY, CDR2 FYNNEI. Clones were read by immunoSEQ multiplex PCR, and TCRdb kept only the in-frame ones, dropping some. The table records 25,000 to 30,000 clones, roughly 87% of them present only once. The clonotype was recovered from a female donor with multiple sclerosis, enrolled in a pregnancy study. The sequencing here drew on CD4+ T cells from peripheral blood mononuclear cells, taken in the second trimester of pregnancy. The chain employs TRBV2 and TRBJ1-3; TRBD1 is a possible D gene (5 bases). The DNA for the CDR3 is TGTGCCAGCAGTCCGATTACCCCCGGGACTGTTGACTCTGGAAACACCATATATTTT. This translates into CASSPITPGTVDSGNTIYF.